These T cell receptor beta chains were read from a single sample in a study of shared clonotypes between healthy human individuals. The method was immunoSEQ multiplex PCR; TCRdb's version includes in-frame clones alone and lacks a portion of them. The table lists some 510,000 clones, around 79% of them singletons. Input material: PBMCs. These receptors were collected from a woman between 40 and 55 years old in good health. Some clones in this sample may be carry-over from other donors' samples. Each CDR3 is given with its conserved first and last residue. D genes are given only for firm matches. Size is stated for part of the rows, as once, few or many counts, or as a class when the clone is expanded.

v_gene: TRBV9; abundance: .; j_gene: TRBJ2-3; d_gene: .; CDR3nt: TGTGCCAGCAGCGCACGTAGGGGCACAGATACGCAGTATTTT; CDR3aa: CASSARRGTDTQYF
v_gene: TRBV14; abundance: .; j_gene: TRBJ2-2; d_gene: TRBD1; CDR3nt: TGTGCCAGCAGCCGACAGGGGGGCACCGGGGAGCTGTTTTTT; CDR3aa: CASSRQGGTGELFF
v_gene: TRBV7-2; abundance: .; j_gene: TRBJ2-4; d_gene: .; CDR3nt: TGTGCCAGCAGCCCCGCCCCCGCGCGGGCCCAAAACATTCAGTACTTC; CDR3aa: CASSPAPARAQNIQYF
v_gene: TRBV11-2; abundance: .; j_gene: TRBJ2-7; d_gene: TRBD1; CDR3nt: TGTGCCAGCAGCTCAACCCAGACAGGGGGCATTTACGAGCAGTACTTC; CDR3aa: CASSSTQTGGIYEQYF
v_gene: TRBV5-4; abundance: once; j_gene: TRBJ2-3; d_gene: .; CDR3nt: TGTGCCAGCAGCTTGGGCGCGGCCAGGGGAAGCACAGATACGCAGTATTTT; CDR3aa: CASSLGAARGSTDTQYF
v_gene: TRBV4-2; abundance: .; j_gene: TRBJ2-7; d_gene: TRBD2; CDR3nt: TGTGCCAGCAGCCCGCGGGAGAGCGGGGCCTACGAGCAGTACTTC; CDR3aa: CASSPRESGAYEQYF
v_gene: TRBV28; abundance: .; j_gene: TRBJ1-5; d_gene: .; CDR3nt: TGTGCCAGCAGTTTCGGGGGGATTCAGCCCCAGCATTTT; CDR3aa: CASSFGGIQPQHF
v_gene: TRBV15; abundance: .; j_gene: TRBJ2-5; d_gene: .; CDR3nt: TGTGCCACCAGCAGGGGTTTTAGTTTGGAGACCCAGTACTTC; CDR3aa: CATSRGFSLETQYF
v_gene: TRBV7-2; abundance: .; j_gene: TRBJ1-2; d_gene: .; CDR3nt: TGTGCCAGCAGCTCCCGGACTGGGGATGGCTACACCTTC; CDR3aa: CASSSRTGDGYTF
v_gene: TRBV2; abundance: few; j_gene: TRBJ2-5; d_gene: .; CDR3nt: TGTGCCAGCAGTGAAAGGCAGGGGCGAGAGACCCAGTACTTC; CDR3aa: CASSERQGRETQYF
v_gene: TRBV7-8; abundance: .; j_gene: TRBJ2-7; d_gene: .; CDR3nt: TGTGCCAGCAGCTTAGGGAGGAATACCTACGAGCAGTACTTC; CDR3aa: CASSLGRNTYEQYF
v_gene: TRBV5-1; abundance: .; j_gene: TRBJ1-4; d_gene: .; CDR3nt: TGCGCCAGCAGCTTGGTCCCGGGAGGGGGTAATGAAAAACTGTTTTTT; CDR3aa: CASSLVPGGGNEKLFF
v_gene: TRBV19; abundance: once; j_gene: TRBJ2-7; d_gene: TRBD2; CDR3nt: TGTGCCAGTAGTTCGGGACTAGCGGTCGGTTACGAGCAGTACTTC; CDR3aa: CASSSGLAVGYEQYF
v_gene: TRBV30; abundance: .; j_gene: TRBJ1-2; d_gene: TRBD1; CDR3nt: TGTGCCTGGAGTGTACAGGGGGCGTCTCGTGGCTACACCTTC; CDR3aa: CAWSVQGASRGYTF
v_gene: TRBV7-3; abundance: .; j_gene: TRBJ2-1; d_gene: .; CDR3nt: TGTGCCAGCAGCCCACGGCGGTCCACCCACTCCTACAATGAGCAGTTCTTC; CDR3aa: CASSPRRSTHSYNEQFF
v_gene: TRBV18; abundance: .; j_gene: TRBJ2-7; d_gene: .; CDR3nt: TGTGCCAGCTCACCAGGACACTACTACGAGCAGTACTTC; CDR3aa: CASSPGHYYEQYF
v_gene: TRBV5-1; abundance: .; j_gene: TRBJ2-5; d_gene: .; CDR3nt: TGCGCCAGCAGCTTGGGCCCCGGCGAGACCCAGTACTTC; CDR3aa: CASSLGPGETQYF
v_gene: TRBV29-1; abundance: .; j_gene: TRBJ1-1; d_gene: .; CDR3nt: TGCAGCGTAGTCAACAGGGTATCTAACACTGAAGCTTTCTTT; CDR3aa: CSVVNRVSNTEAFF